The T cell receptor beta chain under discussion was sequenced for a study of cytomegalovirus exposure and HLA in healthy donors. Regarding the study as a whole: Available immune exposure information covered CMV serostatus only. Later analysis indicated greater clonal expansion among HLA-associated TCR beta chains than among equally common other chains.

PCR amplification relied on 60 Vbeta primers (plus 13 Jbeta primers). Measured with immunoSEQ multiplex PCR; TCRdb has only the in-frame clones, and not every one. The sample totals 45,000 to 70,000 clones. The CDR3 consists of 15 residues. Losses at the gene ends were 2 bases for V and 5 bases for J; bases not matched to a gene: 1. Germline loops: CDR1 GTSNPN, CDR2 SVGIG (reference sequence). Comment on this clone: As yet, its antigen is unknown.

The chain employs TRBV30 and TRBJ2-1; 15 nucleotides align to TRBD2. The receptor was derived from a woman in her twenties or thirties in good health and CMV-seropositive. Sequencing was carried out using PBMCs. Here the CDR3 reads CAWSRTSGRDNEQFF. In nucleotides, the CDR3 is TGTGCCTGGAGTCGGACTAGCGGGAGGGACAATGAGCAGTTCTTC.